This T cell receptor (beta chain) stems from a study of human T cells and chemical hapten exposure listed by TCRdb under 2021. For the wider study: For sensitization, 2% DPC in acetone was applied to a 2 cm by 2 cm area of upper inner arm skin. Weekly therapeutic DPC doses were additionally applied to the scalp of patients throughout the roughly 22-week study period. Patch testing was done on the upper back using Finn chambers containing 0.01% DPC, and results were scored after 6 days according to International Contact Dermatitis Research Group standards. The patient cohort, mostly female, included alopecia areata with under or over 50% scalp involvement, alopecia totalis and alopecia universalis. Libraries were combined into a pool for sequencing, and differences in TCR yield between samples came mainly from small differences in library volumes within the pool. In alopecia patients, the study followed how the peripheral blood TCR repertoire changed in vivo over primary and secondary sensitization to diphenylcyclopropenone (DPC), a hapten. Blood samples were taken from patients before sensitization (week 0) and at 2, 6 and about 24 weeks after DPC sensitization. Blood for TCR sequencing was provided by twenty-nine alopecia patients at one to four time points (pre-sensitization, 2, 6 and 24 weeks). Here is what the overall study found, with its caveats: Because all patients had alopecia, a presumed autoimmune disease, the immune response of the patients might differ from that of healthy individuals. Expanded TCRs formed significantly more large CDR3 similarity clusters than pre-sensitization or healthy control sets, consistent with antigen-driven responses. DPC sensitization did not change the number of TCRs with a frequency above 1 in 1000, and there was no evidence of changes in global repertoire structure. Repeated subsampling changed both the strength of the expansion versus patch-test correlation and the threshold at which that correlation became significant. Patch test score correlated positively with the number of PT1 expanded TCRs, reaching significance at thresholds 8, 16 and 32 but not at 4.

The meaning of the sample's time point label: patch test 2, 6 weeks after DPC sensitization. The treatment or condition label on this specimen signifies: therapeutic diphenylcyclopropenone sensitization with weekly scalp DPC. At every patch-test visit, the blood draw took place before the patch test was put on. Eligible patients were aged 18 to 70, diagnosed with alopecia, deemed suitable for DPC therapy, and excluded if pregnant. Unfractionated whole blood was collected in Tempus Blood RNA tubes, and total RNA was extracted from that blood. CDR1 and CDR2 are read off the germline V gene (reference sequence) as LNHDA and SQIVND. From cysteine to phenylalanine, the CDR3 is 17 amino acids long. Of the read, only the CDR3 DNA is kept; its 51 bases are in frame from base 1. Unmatched junction bases come to 12, with V trimmed by 4 bases and J by 6 bases. Preparation of the library involved RACE. Sequencing instrument: NextSeq 500. During library preparation, unique molecular identifiers were attached to individual cDNA molecules so that TCRs could be counted quantitatively and reproducibly. Each blood RNA sample was used to sequence both TCR alpha and TCR beta chains. As for the authors' bioinformatics: A median of approximately 96,000 TCRs per sample was observed, with a range of roughly 20,000 to 750,000. V, J and CDR3 annotation of the TCR reads was carried out using the Decombinator software suite. To make PS versus PT1 abundance plots, every sample was subsampled to the same number of TCRs (28,000). TCRs were defined as expanded if absent before sensitization and observed at least eight times at the 2-week time point. In-frame beta chains were kept once TCRdb had trimmed the public reads at Q25 with fastp and called clones with MiXCR. Rows are combined by CDR3 protein, so each entry shows the most common genes and DNA. These V and J calls rely on TCRdb rather than the paper's analysis. This sample lists tens of thousands of distinct CDR3 sequences; about 6.6% were detected once. In total, the top ten clones hold around 1.3% of the sample.

For this clonotype: Its antigen is currently not known. No quality values exist for individual bases; no much larger clone is one base distant.

In this chain, TRBV19 is recombined with TRBJ1-1, and TRBD1 aligns with 12 junction nucleotides. The clonotype comes from a woman under 40 with alopecia areata. Some clones in this sample may be carry-over from other donors' samples. Sequences were derived from whole blood, sampled in connection with sensitization to the hapten diphenylcyclopropenone (DPC). The CDR3 loop reads CASSTTLWDRGLSEAFF. The nucleotides are TGTGCCAGTAGTACAACCTTGTGGGACAGGGGGCTTTCTGAAGCTTTCTTT.